A selection of T cell receptor beta chains follows, all from one sample in a study of tumor-infiltrating lymphocytes in oesophageal squamous cell carcinoma. TCRdb passed the PCR reads through MiXCR, listing each CDR3 protein once. This sample has 20,000 or so distinct CDR3 sequences, with approximately 35% found just once. The specimen sequenced was esophageal tumor tissue. These receptor sequences come from a female donor with esophageal squamous cell carcinoma. Each CDR3 is given with its conserved first and last residue. The order of the fields is V gene, J gene, CDR3 protein.

V: TRBV28; J: TRBJ2-3; CDR3: CASNRQGTDTQYF
V: TRBV11-2; J: TRBJ2-2; CDR3: CASSLEISTGELFF
V: TRBV11-2; J: NA; CDR3: CASSLVGRLREEETQYF
V: TRBV7-2; J: TRBJ2-3; CDR3: CASSFYVSSLSTDTQYF
V: TRBV5-3; J: TRBJ2-3; CDR3: CASSPSSSTDTQYF
V: TRBV27; J: TRBJ2-7; CDR3: CASTLSGTASYEQYF
V: TRBV27; J: TRBJ1-6; CDR3: CASSSYYSPLHF
V: TRBV7-2; J: TRBJ1-2; CDR3: CASSYGDASVVGGYTF
V: TRBV7-8; J: NA; CDR3: CASSLEGKSYEQYF
V: TRBV10-3; J: TRBJ2-5; CDR3: CAISGGLAGLETQYF
V: TRBV19; J: TRBJ1-5; CDR3: CAVKSGFGNQPQHF
V: TRBV7-2; J: TRBJ1-5; CDR3: CASSLEGHYSNQPQHF
V: TRBV19; J: TRBJ2-6; CDR3: CASSWGGQGATLHLRF
V: TRBV7-9; J: TRBJ1-2; CDR3: CASSPPAGGGYTF
V: TRBV2; J: NA; CDR3: CASSVSGSSYNEQYF
V: TRBV10-3; J: TRBJ2-7; CDR3: CAHGDTYEQYF